This is a list of T cell receptor beta chains from one sample in a study of vaccination effects on CD4 cells after COVID-19. Their antigens remain unidentified. This table comes from immunoSEQ multiplex PCR, and its TCRdb copy is limited to in-frame clones, with some not included. The profile shows tens of thousands of clones, 70% to 85% of them singletons. This specimen was CD4+ T cells from PBMCs cultured without peptide, taken after COVID-19 vaccination. The receptor source for this set is a human donor who received a COVID-19 vaccine. Both conserved end residues are part of each CDR3. A D gene is named only where the DNA matches it firmly. Only part of the rows carry a size: once, few, many, or a class if the clone is expanded.

clone size: NA
D gene: NA
J gene: TRBJ2-3
V gene: TRBV6-5
CDR3 protein: CASRWGTDTQYF
CDR3 DNA: TGTGCCAGCAGGTGGGGCACAGATACGCAGTATTTT

clone size: few
D gene: NA
J gene: TRBJ2-5
V gene: TRBV3-1/TRBV3-2
CDR3 protein: CASSQGARWETQYF
CDR3 DNA: TGTGCCAGCAGCCAAGGAGCCCGGTGGGAGACCCAGTACTTC

clone size: NA
D gene: NA
J gene: TRBJ1-1
V gene: TRBV10-3
CDR3 protein: CAISGGQDPIRAFF
CDR3 DNA: TGTGCCATCAGTGGGGGCCAGGACCCCATTCGGGCTTTCTTT

clone size: NA
D gene: TRBD1
J gene: TRBJ1-6
V gene: TRBV5-1
CDR3 protein: CASSYGQGADDSPLHF
CDR3 DNA: TGCGCCAGCAGCTACGGACAGGGGGCTGATGATTCACCCCTCCACTTT

clone size: few
D gene: TRBD1
J gene: TRBJ1-5
V gene: TRBV7-9
CDR3 protein: CASSLDRGSNQPQHF
CDR3 DNA: TGTGCCAGCAGCTTAGACAGGGGAAGTAATCAGCCCCAGCATTTT

clone size: NA
D gene: NA
J gene: TRBJ1-5
V gene: TRBV18
CDR3 protein: CASSAGGNQPQHF
CDR3 DNA: TGTGCCAGCTCAGCAGGGGGCAATCAGCCCCAGCATTTT

clone size: NA
D gene: TRBD1
J gene: TRBJ1-1
V gene: TRBV12-3/TRBV12-4
CDR3 protein: CASSRTGGTEAFF
CDR3 DNA: TGTGCCAGCAGTCGAACAGGGGGAACTGAAGCTTTCTTT

clone size: NA
D gene: TRBD1
J gene: TRBJ1-3
V gene: TRBV28
CDR3 protein: CASSSPRDSSSGNTIYF
CDR3 DNA: TGTGCCAGCAGTTCCCCGAGGGACAGCAGCTCTGGAAACACCATATATTTT

clone size: NA
D gene: TRBD1
J gene: TRBJ2-5
V gene: TRBV29-1
CDR3 protein: CSGAGQGLGETQYF
CDR3 DNA: TGCAGCGGTGCTGGACAGGGCTTAGGTGAGACCCAGTACTTC

clone size: few
D gene: TRBD1
J gene: TRBJ1-2
V gene: TRBV28
CDR3 protein: CASTPGQPYGYTF
CDR3 DNA: TGTGCCAGCACCCCGGGACAGCCCTATGGCTACACCTTC

clone size: NA
D gene: NA
J gene: TRBJ2-1
V gene: TRBV6-4
CDR3 protein: CASSDSILRNEQFF
CDR3 DNA: TGTGCCAGCAGTGACTCGATTTTGCGGAATGAGCAGTTCTTC

clone size: NA
D gene: TRBD1
J gene: TRBJ1-3
V gene: TRBV6-5
CDR3 protein: CASSHPQGAGNTIYF
CDR3 DNA: TGTGCCAGCAGCCACCCACAGGGGGCTGGAAACACCATATATTTT

clone size: NA
D gene: NA
J gene: TRBJ2-5
V gene: TRBV7-2
CDR3 protein: CASSGRRQETQYF
CDR3 DNA: TGTGCCAGCAGCGGGCGTAGGCAAGAGACCCAGTACTTC

clone size: once
D gene: TRBD1
J gene: TRBJ1-2
V gene: TRBV6-5
CDR3 protein: CASQVGQGPNYGYTF
CDR3 DNA: TGTGCCAGCCAAGTCGGACAGGGGCCTAACTATGGCTACACCTTC

clone size: NA
D gene: TRBD1
J gene: TRBJ1-6
V gene: TRBV7-3
CDR3 protein: CASSRDRGSSPLHF
CDR3 DNA: TGTGCCAGCAGCCGGGACAGGGGGAGTTCACCCCTCCACTTT

clone size: few
D gene: NA
J gene: TRBJ1-2
V gene: TRBV18
CDR3 protein: CASSPRETVTVANYGYTF
CDR3 DNA: TGTGCCAGCTCACCACGCGAGACAGTAACGGTAGCGAACTATGGCTACACCTTC